The 15 T cell receptor beta chains reported below all come from one sample, sequenced in a study of shared clonotypes between healthy human individuals. Repertoires were generated with immunoSEQ multiplex PCR, while TCRdb's copy carries only in-frame clones and drops some. The sample includes 2,500,000 or so clones, more than 80% of them seen just once. Input material: naive CD4+ T cells sorted from blood. The subset: CD45RA+ positively selected. The origin of the receptors is a man aged 18 to 30 in good health.

This rearrangement joins TRBV6-5 to TRBJ2-3; unclear D gene. The ends were cut back, 6 bases at V and 1 base at J, with 8 bases in the middle. CDR3 size: 13 residues. Germline V lookup: CDR1 MNHEY, CDR2 SVGAGI. The CDR3 loop is CASRSDGTDTQYF. The CDR3 DNA reads TGTGCCAGCAGGAGCGACGGCACAGATACGCAGTATTTT.

CDR3 nucleotide sequence: TGCGCCAGCAGCCAGGTCCTTTCCGATACGCAGTATTTT. As protein: CASSQVLSDTQYF. This sequence joins TRBV4-3 and TRBJ2-3; D gene uncertain. This CDR3 region has 13 residues. Germline V gives CDR1 LGHNA, CDR2 YSLEER. Trimming removed 3 bases from V and 6 bases from J, with 10 bases in between.

V usage is TRBV30 and J usage is TRBJ2-7; no firm D call. CDR3 length: 14 residues. V was shortened by 2 bases and J by 5 bases, with 16 bases between the two germline ends. Germline CDR1 reads GTSNPN; CDR2 reads SVGIG (reference sequence). This CDR3 is CAWSRLTAANEQYF. The CDR3 DNA follows: TGTGCCTGGAGTAGACTGACTGCCGCCAACGAGCAGTACTTC.

This chain links TRBV19 with TRBJ1-4; D gene unclear. Per germline, CDR1 LNHDA and CDR2 SQIVND (reference sequence). The CDR3 has 12 residues. V was clipped by 7 bases and J by 8 bases, with 11 bases between them. CDR3 protein: CASTRRAEKLFF. In DNA, the CDR3 is TGTGCCAGTACCCGGCGGGCCGAAAAACTGTTTTTT.

V is TRBV6-1 and J is TRBJ2-2; D may correspond to TRBD1 or TRBD2 (5 bases each). V was trimmed by 7 bases and J by 6 bases, leaving 12 bases between them. CDR1 is MNHNS, CDR2 SASEGT, per germline. The CDR3 is 13 amino acids. CDR3 coding DNA: TGTGCCAGCACCCACGAGGGGCCCGGGGAGCTGTTTTTT. This gives the protein CASTHEGPGELFF.

V is TRBV27 and J is TRBJ1-2; D is undetermined. Trimming pared 5 bases from V and 1 base from J, leaving 14 bases between. The CDR3 totals 15 residues. CDR1 and CDR2 (germline): MNHEY, SMNVEV (reference sequence). CDR3 amino acids: CASSALREGNYGYTF. The DNA of the CDR3 is TGTGCCAGCAGTGCTCTCCGGGAGGGTAACTATGGCTACACCTTC.

The rearrangement joins TRBV5-4 to TRBJ2-3; tentative D call: TRBD1 (6 bases). Trimming stripped 0 bases from V and 6 bases from J, with 8 bases between. Germline V gene data show CDR1 as SGHNT and CDR2 as YYREEE (reference sequence). CDR3 size: 13 residues. The CDR3 loop reads CASSLVQGDTQYF. The CDR3 nucleotides are TGTGCCAGCAGCTTGGTTCAGGGGGATACGCAGTATTTT.

V usage is TRBV30 and J usage is TRBJ2-1; the D is unclear. Germline CDR1 and CDR2: GTSNPN and SVGIG (reference sequence). CDR3 length: 12 residues. The ends were cut back, 0 bases at V and 8 bases at J, with 8 bases in the middle. The CDR3, as DNA: TGTGCCTGGAGTGTACTCGCCGATGAGCAGTTCTTC. This sequence encodes CAWSVLADEQFF.

This sequence joins TRBV5-1 and TRBJ2-7; possible D gene TRBD2, 6 bases. The CDR3 is made up of 16 amino acids. CDR1 SGHRS and CDR2 YFSETQ come from the germline V gene. Trimming cost V 3 bases and J 2 bases, with 18 bases left between them. CDR3 region: CASSSSYGGGAYEQYF. For the CDR3, the DNA is TGCGCCAGCAGCTCCTCCTACGGCGGAGGGGCCTACGAGCAGTACTTC.

The table lists this clone with a count of one. This chain uses TRBV2 with TRBJ1-1; D might be TRBD1 (5 bases). Trimming cost V 10 bases and J 10 bases, with 22 bases left between them. The germline CDR1 and CDR2 sequences are SNHLY and FYNNEI. The CDR3 is 13 amino acids. DNA for the CDR3: TGTGCCAACCAACCGATGGGGCAAGGTCGAGCTTTCTTT. Translation gives CANQPMGQGRAFF.

As to this clone: The same CDR3 arises from other DNA sequences in this sample as well. The rearrangement joins TRBV19 to TRBJ2-1, with 10 bases that match TRBD1. CDR3 length: 13 residues. CDR1 and CDR2 (germline): LNHDA, SQIVND (reference sequence). V lost 9 bases and J lost 4; bases outside the gene matches: 3. The DNA for the CDR3 is TGTGCCAGCGGGACAGGGGCATACAATGAGCAGTTCTTC. This gives the protein CASGTGAYNEQFF.

This clone was seen more than once but under ten times. Other DNA sequences in the same sample also yield this CDR3. This chain joins TRBV7-2 and TRBJ2-7, with D possibly called TRBD1 or TRBD2 (6 bases each). Per the germline V gene, CDR1 is SGHTA and CDR2 is FQGNSA. The V end was cut by 1 base, the J end by 3 bases, with 7 bases between. This CDR3 contains 13 residues. CDR3 nucleotides: TGTGCCAGCAGCTTAGAGGGGGGCTACGAGCAGTACTTC. It is translated as CASSLEGGYEQYF.

About this clone: The same CDR3 arises from other DNA sequences in this sample as well. The chain recombines TRBV18 with TRBJ1-1, with no clear D. V gave up 5 bases and J gave up 1 base, with 8 bases separating them. CDR3 size: 13 residues. CDR1 is KGHSH, CDR2 LQKENI, per germline. The CDR3 bases are TGTGCCAGCTCAGGGCAGGCGAACACTGAAGCTTTCTTT. It yields the protein CASSGQANTEAFF.

To note about this clone: Other DNA sequences in the sample encode the same CDR3. The rearrangement uses TRBV7-9 and TRBJ1-1; D is unresolved. Germline V gives CDR1 SEHNR, CDR2 FQNEAQ (reference sequence). The CDR3 loop spans 14 amino acids. V was pared by 3 bases and J by 2 bases, with 10 bases between. CDR3 sequence (DNA): TGTGCCAGCAGCTTTACCCAGGCTAACACTGAAGCTTTCTTT. The encoded protein is CASSFTQANTEAFF.

The chain uses TRBV2 and TRBJ2-4; either TRBD1 or TRBD2 may fit D (5 bases each). With 6 bases removed from V and 15 bases from J, the gap between germline ends came to 18 bases. The germline CDR1 and CDR2 sequences are SNHLY and FYNNEI. The CDR3 has 12 residues. The CDR3 reads CASRGEGLNVYF. The CDR3 region has the DNA TGTGCCAGCAGGGGGGAAGGCCTCAACGTGTACTTC.